Below are 31 T cell receptor beta chains sequenced from a single sample in a study of identical twins. One entry per CDR3 protein, called by TCRdb with MiXCR from the 5' RACE reads. This sample has hundreds of thousands of distinct CDR3 sequences, with around 6.1% found just once. The specimen was naive T cells sorted from blood. These receptor sequences come from a young man in good health.

This clonotype was counted many times. The V call is TRBV12-3 or TRBV12-4, the J call TRBJ2-7; the D is unclear. The germline V and J ends were trimmed by 0 bases and 3 bases, with 6 bases remaining between them. This CDR3 has 13 amino acids. The CDR3 region has the DNA TGTGCCAGCAGTTTAGCGGCCAGCTACGAGCAGTACGTC. This translates into CASSLAASYEQYV.

The chain recombines TRBV4-1 with TRBJ2-2, with TRBD2 as a possible D gene (6 bases). Trimming left V 0 bases short and J 7 bases short, with 9 bases between. Germline lookup yields CDR1 MGHRA and CDR2 YSYEKL. The CDR3 length is 14 residues. The CDR3 DNA reads as TGCGCCAGCAGCCAAGATCAGGGAGGCGGGGAGCTGTTTTTT. Protein sequence: CASSQDQGGGELFF.

There are a few counts of this clonotype. This chain joins TRBV27 and TRBJ2-2, with D uncertain. The V end was cut by 3 bases, the J end by 7 bases, with 9 bases between. The germline CDR1 and CDR2 sequences are MNHEY and SMNVEV (reference sequence). The CDR3 is made up of 13 amino acids. CDR3 protein: CASSLTVRGELFF. CDR3 coding DNA: TGTGCCAGCAGTTTGACGGTGCGCGGGGAGCTGTTTTTT.

The J gene is TRBJ1-5, the V gene TRBV7-9; TRBD1 matches at 10 bases. This CDR3 region has 17 residues. Germline assignment: CDR1 SEHNR and CDR2 FQNEAQ (reference sequence). V shed 4 bases and J 3 bases; nucleotides not matched to a gene: 9. For the CDR3, the DNA is TGTGCCAGCAGCTCCGGACAGGGGGGCCATTTCAATCAGCCCCAGCATTTT. Translating it yields CASSSGQGGHFNQPQHF. Full variable domain (outside the CDR3, taken from reference TRBV7-9 and TRBJ1-5): DTGVSQNPRHKITKRGQNVTFRCDPISEHNRLYWYRQTLGQGPEFLTYFQNEAQLEKSRLLSDRFSAERPKGSFSTLEIQRTEQGDSAMYLCASSSGQGGHFNQPQHFGDGTRLSIL.

This clonotype has at least ten counts. The chain is built from TRBV7-2 and TRBJ1-1, with 7 nucleotides matching TRBD1. V shed 5 bases and J 6 bases; nucleotides not matched to a gene: 9. The V gene's germline CDR1 is SGHTA and CDR2 FQGNSA. There are 14 residues in the CDR3. The CDR3 is CASSPLTGRSEAFF. The CDR3 nucleotides are TGTGCCAGCAGCCCTTTGACAGGGAGGTCTGAAGCTTTCTTT.

The J gene is TRBJ2-7, the V gene TRBV14, with TRBD1 matching over 9 bases. From germline, CDR1 is SGHDN and CDR2 FVKESK. Trimming took 10 bases from V and 2 from J; bases not matched to a gene: 3. This CDR3 contains 12 residues. The CDR3 sequence: CATGTGTYEQYF. Here the CDR3 DNA reads TGTGCCACCGGGACAGGGACCTACGAGCAGTACTTC.

The table lists this clonotype with many counts. The chain combines TRBV29-1 with TRBJ2-7, with D unresolved. Germline CDR1 is SQVTM and CDR2 is ANQGSEA. The CDR3 is 10 amino acids. Trimming pared 4 bases from V and 6 bases from J, leaving 7 bases between. Here the CDR3 reads CSVVGSEQYF. The CDR3 coding sequence is TGCAGCGTTGTAGGAAGCGAGCAGTACTTC.

This clonotype was seen at least ten times. This rearrangement joins TRBV7-2 to TRBJ1-1, with D possibly TRBD1 on 5 matching bases. The V end was cut by 4 bases, the J end by 5 bases, with 14 bases between. Per the germline V gene, CDR1 is SGHTA and CDR2 is FQGNSA. This CDR3 region has 14 residues. The CDR3 nucleotides read TGTGCCAGCAGCTCCCCCCCGGGGGGGACTGAAGCTTTCTTT. It encodes CASSSPPGGTEAFF.

This clonotype appeared many times. This chain links TRBV20-1 with TRBJ2-1; D is uncertain. Per the germline V gene, CDR1 is DFQATT and CDR2 is SNEGSKA (reference sequence). Trimming pared 6 bases from V and 6 bases from J, leaving 21 bases between. This CDR3 has 15 residues. CDR3 nucleotides: TGCAGTGCGTTGAAACCTCGGGCGGCGTTCAATGAGCAGTTCTTC. As protein: CSALKPRAAFNEQFF.

This clonotype was counted a few times. The V gene is TRBV5-1, the J gene TRBJ2-7, with TRBD2 identical over 7 bases. Per germline, CDR1 SGHRS and CDR2 YFSETQ. V was clipped by 2 bases and J by 2 bases; unmatched bases: 1. The CDR3 spans 13 residues. In DNA, the CDR3 is TGCGCCAGCAGCTTACGGGAGGCCTACGAGCAGTACTTC. Translated: CASSLREAYEQYF.

In its sample, this clonotype was seen many times. V gene TRBV29-1 combines with J gene TRBJ1-4; 7 positions agree with TRBD1. The ends lost 6 bases at V and 8 bases at J; junction bases unmatched: 9. CDR3 length: 13 residues. Germline V CDR1 and CDR2: SQVTM, ANQGSEA. This CDR3 is CSVSTGVGEKLFF. CDR3 coding DNA: TGCAGCGTATCAACAGGGGTGGGGGAAAAACTGTTTTTT. Looking up the rest from reference TRBV29-1 and TRBJ1-4 gives the full variable domain: SAVISQKPSRDICQRGTSLTIQCQVDSQVTMMFWYRQQPGQSLTLIATANQGSEATYESGFVIDKFPISRPNLTFSTLTVSNMSPEDSSIYLCSVSTGVGEKLFFGSGTQLSVL.

This clonotype was detected only a few times. The J gene is TRBJ2-1, the V gene TRBV7-6; D remains ambiguous. The germline CDR1 and CDR2 sequences are SGHVS and FNYEAQ. Trimming removed 5 bases at V and 0 bases at J, with 11 bases between. The CDR3 runs to 15 residues. The DNA of the CDR3 is TGTGCCAGCAGCGTAACCGGGTTCTCCTACAATGAGCAGTTCTTC. Translated: CASSVTGFSYNEQFF.

The V gene is TRBV18, the J gene TRBJ2-7; 14 positions match TRBD2. V lost 3 bases, J lost 4 bases, and 8 bases stayed unmatched. The germline gives CDR1 KGHSH, CDR2 LQKENI. The CDR3 is 17 residues long. The CDR3 is CASSPIRLAGGPYEQYV. The CDR3 DNA follows: TGTGCCAGCTCACCGATAAGACTAGCGGGAGGGCCTTACGAGCAGTACGTC.

This clonotype was found a few times. This chain connects TRBV24-1 to TRBJ2-2, with a weak D call TRBD1 (6 bases). Trimming cost V 6 bases and J 5 bases, with 15 bases left between them. Looked up from germline, CDR1 is KGHDR and CDR2 is SFDVKD. The CDR3 is made up of 15 amino acids. The CDR3, as DNA: TGTGCCACCAGTCCTGCAGGGGTAATGACCGGGGAGCTGTTTTTT. It specifies CATSPAGVMTGELFF.

This clonotype was picked up many times. The rearrangement joins TRBV10-3 to TRBJ1-2; no firm D call. The germline V and J ends were trimmed by 5 bases and 8 bases, with 9 bases remaining between them. Germline CDR1 and CDR2: ENHRY and SYGVKD. This CDR3 region has 11 residues. The CDR3 nucleotides are TGTGCCATCAGTCCTATCGGAGGCTACACCTTC. Protein sequence: CAISPIGGYTF.

This clonotype was seen a few times. The chain employs TRBV27 and TRBJ2-6; TRBD1 agrees at 9 bases. The CDR3 covers 19 residues. V lost 6 bases to trimming and J lost 0 bases; unmatched junction nucleotides: 12. Germline CDR1 reads MNHEY; CDR2 reads SMNVEV (reference sequence). DNA of the CDR3: TGTGCCAGCAGGACGACCATAGGGACAGGGACCTCTGGGGCCAACGTCCTGACTTTC. It specifies CASRTTIGTGTSGANVLTF.

This clonotype has ten or more counts. V gene TRBV28 combines with J gene TRBJ2-1, with TRBD1 as a possible D gene (7 bases). Trimming cost V 1 base and J 8 bases, with 15 bases left between them. Germline V lookup: CDR1 MDHEN, CDR2 SYDVKM. The CDR3 runs to 15 residues. CDR3 nucleotides: TGTGCCAGCAGTTTATTAGGCCAGGGGGGCGATGAGCAGTTCTTC. Translating gives CASSLLGQGGDEQFF.

This clonotype showed up many times. The chain has TRBV20-1 and TRBJ1-2, with D unresolved. The CDR3 runs to 15 residues. V was cut by 0 bases and J by 2 bases, with 13 bases left in between. Germline values: CDR1 DFQATT, CDR2 SNEGSKA (reference sequence). CDR3 protein: CSARDRLGVNYGYTF. In DNA form, the CDR3 reads TGCAGTGCTAGAGATCGTCTTGGGGTCAACTATGGCTACACCTTC.

This clonotype was observed many times. The genes are TRBV6-2 or TRBV6-3 and TRBJ2-5; D remains ambiguous. This CDR3 contains 15 residues. Looked up from germline, CDR1 is MNHEY and CDR2 is SVGEGT. Trimming took off 5 bases at V and 4 bases at J, with 17 bases between the two ends. The CDR3 bases are TGTGCCAGCAGTCCCTCTGGACGTCCTCGAGAGACCCAGTACTTC. Protein product: CASSPSGRPRETQYF.

This clonotype was seen more than once but under ten times. V is TRBV11-2 and J is TRBJ1-2; perhaps TRBD1 as D (5 bases). The length of the CDR3 is 14 residues. Germline V gene sequence: CDR1 SGHAT, CDR2 FQNNGV. V was cut by 5 bases and J by 3 bases, with 13 bases left in between. CDR3 protein: CASSLTGTHYGYTF. DNA for the CDR3: TGTGCCAGCAGCCTAACCGGGACGCACTATGGCTACACCTTC.

V and J are TRBV20-1 and TRBJ2-5; 8 nucleotides line up with TRBD1. Germline assignment: CDR1 DFQATT and CDR2 SNEGSKA (reference sequence). V lost 2 bases, J lost 5 bases, and 7 bases stayed unmatched. This CDR3 is 14 amino acids long. The CDR3 DNA is TGCAGTGCTAGACCCGGACAGGGCTGGGAGACCCAGTACTTC. Amino acid sequence: CSARPGQGWETQYF.

This clonotype came up many times. V is TRBV7-2 and J is TRBJ2-1; 13 nucleotides line up with TRBD2. The CDR3 covers 18 residues. The V gene's germline CDR1 is SGHTA and CDR2 FQGNSA. V was pared by 0 bases and J by 5 bases, with 7 bases of the junction left unmatched. Here the CDR3 DNA reads TGTGCCAGCAGCTTAGCGCGTGGACTAGCGGGAGAGGACAATGAGCAGTTCTTC. Amino acids: CASSLARGLAGEDNEQFF.

This clonotype was seen more than once but under ten times. The rearrangement links TRBV7-9 to TRBJ2-7, with D possibly TRBD2 on 5 matching bases. The CDR3 contains 13 residues. V dropped 3 bases and J dropped 9 bases, with 15 bases sitting between them. Germline V gives CDR1 SEHNR, CDR2 FQNEAQ (reference sequence). CDR3 sequence: CASSFEGPTGQYF. The CDR3 DNA reads TGTGCCAGCAGCTTTGAGGGCCCGACCGGGCAGTACTTC.

This chain uses TRBV20-1 with TRBJ2-1; D uncertain. The V end lost 0 bases, the J end lost 1 base, and 7 bases lay between the germline ends. Germline loops: CDR1 DFQATT, CDR2 SNEGSKA (reference sequence). CDR3 length equals 14 residues. The CDR3 region is CSARDGASYNEQFF. The CDR3 bases are TGCAGTGCTAGAGATGGCGCGTCCTACAATGAGCAGTTCTTC.

The J gene is TRBJ1-5, the V gene TRBV7-6; 7 nucleotides agree with TRBD1. Per the germline V gene, CDR1 is SGHVS and CDR2 is FNYEAQ. With V trimmed by 6 bases and J by 2 bases, 10 bases remained unmatched. This CDR3 is built from 16 residues. CDR3 loop: CASSPIGQDGNQPQHF. CDR3 DNA sequence: TGTGCCAGCAGTCCCATCGGACAGGACGGCAATCAGCCCCAGCATTTT.

The J gene is TRBJ1-5, the V gene TRBV19; 7 bases map to TRBD1. V lost 1 base and J lost 2; bases outside the gene matches: 11. The CDR3 consists of 18 residues. Germline V gene data show CDR1 as LNHDA and CDR2 as SQIVND (reference sequence). CDR3 loop: CASSIGVRGPQGNQPQHF. CDR3 DNA sequence: TGTGCCAGTAGTATAGGAGTAAGGGGGCCCCAGGGCAATCAGCCCCAGCATTTT. Supplemented by reference TRBV19 and TRBJ1-5, the full variable domain reads DGGITQSPKYLFRKEGQNVTLSCEQNLNHDAMYWYRQDPGQGLRLIYYSQIVNDFQKGDIAEGYSVSREKKESFPLTVTSAQKNPTAFYLCASSIGVRGPQGNQPQHFGDGTRLSIL.

Only a few counts were recorded for this clonotype. V gene TRBV6-2 or TRBV6-3 combines with J gene TRBJ2-1; D not certain. CDR1 MNHEY and CDR2 SVGEGT come from the germline V gene. Between the trimmed V and J ends, which lost 6 bases and 5 bases, there was a span of 23 bases. The CDR3 covers 17 residues. In DNA, the CDR3 is TGTGCCAGCAGCATTCCGGGCCCCGATTTGTGGGACAATGAGCAGTTCTTC. It encodes CASSIPGPDLWDNEQFF.

This clonotype was counted ten times or more. V gene TRBV10-3 combines with J gene TRBJ2-1; 10 bases fit TRBD2. This CDR3 is 14 amino acids long. The V gene end was trimmed by 8 bases and the J gene end by 8 bases; junction bases not matched to a gene: 9. Germline V lookup: CDR1 ENHRY, CDR2 SYGVKD. The CDR3 here is CAIQGASGSYEQFF. CDR3 sequence (DNA): TGTGCCATCCAGGGGGCTAGCGGGAGCTATGAGCAGTTCTTC.

The genes are TRBV20-1 and TRBJ1-4, with D possibly being TRBD1 (5 bases). CDR3 length equals 18 residues. CDR1 and CDR2 (germline): DFQATT, SNEGSKA (reference sequence). The germline V and J ends were trimmed by 3 bases and 4 bases, with 24 bases remaining between them. This CDR3 is CSASTVRGGPVGNEKLFF. CDR3 coding DNA: TGCAGTGCTAGCACTGTACGGGGGGGTCCGGTCGGTAATGAAAAACTGTTTTTT.

V and J are TRBV11-2 and TRBJ2-1; maybe TRBD2 (5 bases). The CDR3 loop spans 17 amino acids. CDR1 and CDR2 (germline): SGHAT, FQNNGV. V lost 5 bases to trimming and J lost 0 bases, with 17 bases between them. The CDR3 spells CASSRPNQRSSYNEQFF. The CDR3 nucleotides read TGTGCCAGCAGCCGCCCAAACCAGCGGAGCTCCTACAATGAGCAGTTCTTC.

This clonotype has more than one count but fewer than ten. The rearrangement uses TRBV20-1 and TRBJ2-5, with 11 bases that match TRBD2. Per germline, CDR1 DFQATT and CDR2 SNEGSKA (reference sequence). The CDR3 runs to 16 residues. V was clipped by 6 bases and J by 3 bases; unmatched bases: 12. This chain's CDR3 is CSAPRPGTSGEETQYF. The CDR3 bases are TGCAGTGCCCCAAGACCCGGGACTAGCGGTGAAGAGACCCAGTACTTC.